A selection of T cell receptor beta chains follows, all from one sample in a study of Ad26.COV2.S vaccination and SARS-CoV-2 variants. This table comes from immunoSEQ multiplex PCR, and its TCRdb copy is limited to in-frame clones, with some not included. The sample includes 300,000 to 400,000 clones, about 85% seen only once; the top ten take around 6.4%. The input for sequencing was peripheral blood, taken in a trial of Ad26.COV2.S vaccine versus placebo. The receptors stem from a person aged 18-65 years who received the Ad26.COV2.S COVID-19 vaccine or a placebo. The CDR3 runs from the conserved cysteine through the conserved F or W. The D gene is left open where the match is weak. Expanded clones are given a class, and other clones once, few, many or no size at all.

clone_size	d_call	v_call	j_call	cdr3_nt	cdr3_aa
.	TRBD1	TRBV6-2/TRBV6-3	TRBJ1-4	TGTGCCAGCAGCCTACAGGGGTCTAATGAAAAACTGTTTTTT	CASSLQGSNEKLFF
.	.	TRBV7-8	TRBJ1-6	TGTGCCAGCAGCTTTAGACCCAGTTCACCCCTCCACTTT	CASSFRPSSPLHF
.	TRBD2	TRBV5-1	TRBJ2-1	TGCGCCAGCAGTTCGACTAGCGCGACCTACAATGAGCAGTTCTTC	CASSSTSATYNEQFF
.	.	TRBV5-1	TRBJ2-2	TGCGCCAGCAGCTCAGGGTCCGGGGCCGGGAACACCGGGGAGCTGTTTTTT	CASSSGSGAGNTGELFF
few	TRBD2	TRBV4-3	TRBJ2-5	TGCGCCAGCAGCCAAGATTTTGCGGGAGCAGTAGAGACCCAGTACTTC	CASSQDFAGAVETQYF
.	.	TRBV9	TRBJ2-1	TGTGCCAGCAGCGTAGGTAGTAGCGGCAATGAGCAGTTCTTC	CASSVGSSGNEQFF
once	.	TRBV28	TRBJ1-5	TGTGCCAGCAGTCCCGGGACCCCGACGAGGCCCCAGCATTTT	CASSPGTPTRPQHF
.	TRBD1	TRBV7-9	TRBJ2-3	TGTGCCAGCAGCCCAGATCCGGGACAGGGAGCAGATACGCAGTATTTT	CASSPDPGQGADTQYF
few	.	TRBV5-1	TRBJ2-1	TGCGCCGGGTCTCTGAGTGGGAGCTCCTACAATGAGCAGTTCTTC	CAGSLSGSSYNEQFF
.	.	TRBV7-8	TRBJ1-2	TGTGCCAGCAGCTTAAAACAGGGCGTAGGGGTTGGCTATGGCTACACCTTC	CASSLKQGVGVGYGYTF
.	.	TRBV19	TRBJ1-1	TGTGCCAGTAACCCTTGGCAGGGGAAGAACACTGAAGCTTTCTTT	CASNPWQGKNTEAFF
.	.	TRBV21-1	TRBJ2-7	TGTGCCAGCAGCAAAGGGCAAGTTGAGTGGACGGATCCCTCCTACGAGCAGTACTTC	CASSKGQVEWTDPSYEQYF
.	TRBD1	TRBV7-6	TRBJ2-1	TGTGCCAGCAGCTCGGGACAGGGGGCCTACAATGAGCAGTTCTTC	CASSSGQGAYNEQFF
once	.	TRBV7-7	TRBJ1-1	TGTGCTAGCAGTCCAGGAATCGGTCCGAACACTGAAGCTTTCTTT	CASSPGIGPNTEAFF
.	.	TRBV24-1	TRBJ2-1	TGTGCCACCAGCCCCGGGACGGCGAGTTACAATGAGCAGTTCTTC	CATSPGTASYNEQFF
.	TRBD2	TRBV7-3	TRBJ2-7	TGTGCCAGCAGCTTAGCGACCGGGACTAGCTACGAGCAGTACTTC	CASSLATGTSYEQYF
.	.	TRBV15	TRBJ2-6	TGTGCCACCAGCAGTTCTGGGGCCAACGTCCTGACTTTC	CATSSSGANVLTF
.	TRBD1	TRBV3-1/TRBV3-2	TRBJ1-2	TGTGCCTGCAGAAGAGGGCTCAGGGGGGGCTACACCTTC	CACRRGLRGGYTF
.	.	TRBV20-1	TRBJ1-1	TGCAGTGCTAGTTCAGGCAACACTGAAGCTTTCTTT	CSASSGNTEAFF
.	.	TRBV2	TRBJ2-3	TGTGCCAGCAGTCCGACATACAGCACAGATACGCAGTATTTT	CASSPTYSTDTQYF
.	.	TRBV4-3	TRBJ1-3	TGCGCCAGCAGCCAAGGACCCACAGGACGGATCTCTGGAAACACCATATATTTT	CASSQGPTGRISGNTIYF
.	TRBD1	TRBV27	TRBJ1-6	TGTGCCAGCAGCCGAGAACCCAACAGGGGTTCCTATAATTCACCCCTCCACTTT	CASSREPNRGSYNSPLHF
.	.	TRBV5-1	TRBJ2-3	TGCGCCAGCAGCTTGGCGGACAAGACATCCGATACGCAGTATTTT	CASSLADKTSDTQYF
once	.	TRBV27	TRBJ2-5	TGTGCCAGGAACTGGGAGTCCCAAGAGACCCAGTACTTC	CARNWESQETQYF
.	.	TRBV19	TRBJ2-3	TGTGCCAGTAGTATGGAGGCAACAGATACGCAGTATTTT	CASSMEATDTQYF
.	TRBD1	TRBV7-2	TRBJ1-2	TGTGCCAGCAGCGCCATTGGACAGGGGGCCCAGCCCATCTATGGCTACACCTTC	CASSAIGQGAQPIYGYTF
.	TRBD1	TRBV7-6	TRBJ2-7	TGTGCCAGCAGCTTAGTGGGACAGGGTTTCGACGAGCAGTACTTC	CASSLVGQGFDEQYF
once	.	TRBV12-5	TRBJ2-2	TGTGCTAGTGGTTTGGGACGGCCGAACACCGGGGAGCTGTTTTTT	CASGLGRPNTGELFF
.	TRBD1	TRBV12-5	TRBJ1-2	TGTGCTAGCCTTGTACAGGGGGCAGCTAACTATGGCTACACCTTC	CASLVQGAANYGYTF
.	TRBD2	TRBV6-2/TRBV6-3	TRBJ2-1	TGTGCCAGCAGCGCTCCGGGGGGGGCGTGGGAGCAGTTCTTC	CASSAPGGAWEQFF
.	TRBD1	TRBV12-3/TRBV12-4	TRBJ1-2	TGTGCCAGCAGTTTAGGACAGGGATATGGCTACACCTTC	CASSLGQGYGYTF
.	TRBD1	TRBV11-3	TRBJ1-1	TGTGCCAGCAGCGCCCGGACAGGAGGACGGAACACTGAAGCTTTCTTT	CASSARTGGRNTEAFF
.	.	TRBV11-1	TRBJ2-2	TGTGCCAGCAGCCCCCGGACGGTATACACCGGGGAGCTGTTTTTT	CASSPRTVYTGELFF
.	TRBD1	TRBV6-4	TRBJ1-6	TGTGCCAGCAGGGGGACAGGGGATTCACCCCTCCACTTT	CASRGTGDSPLHF
.	.	TRBV3-1/TRBV3-2	TRBJ2-7	TGTGCCAGCAGCCAAACATACGAGGGCCACGAGCAGTACTTC	CASSQTYEGHEQYF
.	.	TRBV9	TRBJ2-7	TGTGCCAGCAGCGTAGGGGGACTCGGAATGTACGAGCAGTACTTC	CASSVGGLGMYEQYF
.	TRBD2	TRBV18	TRBJ2-1	TGTGCCAGCTCACCAGGGTCTAGCGGGATGAGTACTAATGAGCAGTTCTTC	CASSPGSSGMSTNEQFF
.	.	TRBV9	TRBJ2-3	TGTGCCAGCAGCGTAGTTAATGGGGTTAAGCAGTATTTT	CASSVVNGVKQYF
.	.	TRBV28	TRBJ2-5	TGTGCCAGCAACCCCGTGCAAGCTAAAGAGACCCAGTACTTC	CASNPVQAKETQYF
.	.	TRBV4-3	TRBJ1-2	TGCGCCAGCAGCCAAGATAGACCTAACTATGGCTACACCTTC	CASSQDRPNYGYTF
.	TRBD1	TRBV7-9	TRBJ2-7	TGTGCCAGCAGCTTAGGACAGGGGACCATCTACGAGCAGTACTTC	CASSLGQGTIYEQYF
.	.	TRBV5-6	TRBJ2-3	TGTGCCAGCAGCTTACTCCCCGTTAGGAACACAGATACGCAGTATTTT	CASSLLPVRNTDTQYF
once	TRBD1	TRBV7-2	TRBJ1-1	TGTGCCAGCAGCCAAAGGACAGGGATCACTGAAGCTTTCTTT	CASSQRTGITEAFF
.	.	TRBV28	TRBJ2-5	TGTGCCAGCAAGCAGGAGACCCAGTACTTC	CASKQETQYF
.	TRBD2	TRBV2	TRBJ2-3	TGTGCCAGCAGTGGCGGGACTAGCTCCACAGATACGCAGTATTTT	CASSGGTSSTDTQYF
.	TRBD1	TRBV19	TRBJ1-2	TGTGCCAGTAGTATCGAGGGGGCTAGCGGCTACACCTTC	CASSIEGASGYTF
.	.	TRBV27	TRBJ1-5	TGTGCCAGCAGTTTAGACAGTACTGTCAATCAGCCCCAGCATTTT	CASSLDSTVNQPQHF
.	.	TRBV5-4	TRBJ1-1	TGTGCCAGCAGCTCGGGACTGCCGAACACTGAAGCTTTCTTT	CASSSGLPNTEAFF
.	.	TRBV18	TRBJ2-1	TGTGCCAGCTCACCACTAGACAGGGACCGTGGGGGGAATGAGCAGTTCTTC	CASSPLDRDRGGNEQFF
.	.	TRBV18	TRBJ1-1	TGTGCCAGCTCAGCGGACAGGAACACTGAAGCTTTCTTT	CASSADRNTEAFF
.	.	TRBV6-5	TRBJ2-2	TGTGCCAGCAGGACCAGGGAAATGAACGGGGAGCTGTTTTTT	CASRTREMNGELFF